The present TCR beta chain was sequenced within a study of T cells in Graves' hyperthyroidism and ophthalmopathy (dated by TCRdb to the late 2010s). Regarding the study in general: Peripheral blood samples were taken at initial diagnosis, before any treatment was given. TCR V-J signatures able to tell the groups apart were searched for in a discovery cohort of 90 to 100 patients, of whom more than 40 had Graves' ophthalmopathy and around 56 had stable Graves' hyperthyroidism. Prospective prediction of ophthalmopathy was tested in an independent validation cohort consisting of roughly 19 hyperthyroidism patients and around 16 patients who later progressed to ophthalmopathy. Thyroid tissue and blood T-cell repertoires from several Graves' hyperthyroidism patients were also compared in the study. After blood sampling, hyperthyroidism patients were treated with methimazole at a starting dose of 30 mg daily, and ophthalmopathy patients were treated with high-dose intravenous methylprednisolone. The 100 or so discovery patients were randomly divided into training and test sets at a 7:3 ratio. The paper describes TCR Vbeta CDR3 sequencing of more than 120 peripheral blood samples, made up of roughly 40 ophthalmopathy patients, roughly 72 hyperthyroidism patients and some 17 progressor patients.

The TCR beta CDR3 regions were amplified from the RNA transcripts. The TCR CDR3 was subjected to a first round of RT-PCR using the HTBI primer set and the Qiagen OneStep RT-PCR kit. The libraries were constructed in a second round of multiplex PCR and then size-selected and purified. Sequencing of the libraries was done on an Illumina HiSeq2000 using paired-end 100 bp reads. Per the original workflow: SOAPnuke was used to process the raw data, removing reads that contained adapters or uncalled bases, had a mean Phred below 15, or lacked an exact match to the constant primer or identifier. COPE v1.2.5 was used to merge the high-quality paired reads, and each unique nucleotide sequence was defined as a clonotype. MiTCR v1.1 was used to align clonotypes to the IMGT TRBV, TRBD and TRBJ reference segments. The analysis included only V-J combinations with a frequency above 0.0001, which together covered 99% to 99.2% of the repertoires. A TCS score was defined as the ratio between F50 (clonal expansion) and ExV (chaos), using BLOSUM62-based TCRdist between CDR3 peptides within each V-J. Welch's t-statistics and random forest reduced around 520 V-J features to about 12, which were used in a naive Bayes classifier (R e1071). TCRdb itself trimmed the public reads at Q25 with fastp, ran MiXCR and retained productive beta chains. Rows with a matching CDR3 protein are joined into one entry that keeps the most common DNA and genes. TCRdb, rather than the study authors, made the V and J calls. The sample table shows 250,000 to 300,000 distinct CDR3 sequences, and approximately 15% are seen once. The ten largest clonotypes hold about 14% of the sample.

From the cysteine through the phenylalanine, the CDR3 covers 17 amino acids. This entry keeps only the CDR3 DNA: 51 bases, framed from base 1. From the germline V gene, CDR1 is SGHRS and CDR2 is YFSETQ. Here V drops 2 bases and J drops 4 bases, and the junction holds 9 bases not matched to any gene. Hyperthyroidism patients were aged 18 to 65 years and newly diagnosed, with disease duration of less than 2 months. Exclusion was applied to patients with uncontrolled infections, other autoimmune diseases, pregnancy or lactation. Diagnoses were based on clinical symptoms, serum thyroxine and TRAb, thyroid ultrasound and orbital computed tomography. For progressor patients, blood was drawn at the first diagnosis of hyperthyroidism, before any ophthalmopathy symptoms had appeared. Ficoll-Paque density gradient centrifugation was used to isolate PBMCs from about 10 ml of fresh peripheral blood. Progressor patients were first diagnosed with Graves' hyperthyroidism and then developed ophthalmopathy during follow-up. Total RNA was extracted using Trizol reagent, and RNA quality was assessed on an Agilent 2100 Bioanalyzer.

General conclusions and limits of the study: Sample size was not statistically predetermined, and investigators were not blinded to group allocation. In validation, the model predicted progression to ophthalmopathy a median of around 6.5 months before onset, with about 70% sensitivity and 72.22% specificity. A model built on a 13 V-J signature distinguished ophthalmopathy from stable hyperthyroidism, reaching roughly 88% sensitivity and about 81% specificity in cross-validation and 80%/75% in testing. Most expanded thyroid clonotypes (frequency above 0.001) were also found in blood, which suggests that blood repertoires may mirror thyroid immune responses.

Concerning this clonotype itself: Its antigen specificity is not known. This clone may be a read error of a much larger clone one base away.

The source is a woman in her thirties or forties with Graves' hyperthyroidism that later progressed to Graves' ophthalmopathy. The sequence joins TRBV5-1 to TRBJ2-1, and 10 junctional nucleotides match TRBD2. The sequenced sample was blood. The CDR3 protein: CASSFEREGLGYNEQFF. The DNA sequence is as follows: TGCGCCAGCAGCTTTGAGCGGGAGGGCCTAGGGTACAATGAGCAGTTCTTC.